The 30 T cell receptor beta chains below come from one sample, sequenced in a study of blood T cell repertoires in COVID-19. Repertoires were generated with immunoSEQ multiplex PCR, while TCRdb's copy carries only in-frame clones and drops some. The sample contains about 160,000 clones, 75% to 85% of which appear only once. The sample comprised peripheral blood. The receptor set was obtained from a human donor in a cohort sampled during active COVID-19.

This clone has just a few counts. This rearrangement joins TRBV4-1 to TRBJ2-7; 7 nucleotides line up with TRBD1. V was clipped by 5 bases and J by 10 bases; unmatched bases: 8. Germline V lookup: CDR1 MGHRA, CDR2 YSYEKL. CDR3 length equals 12 residues. CDR3 amino acids: CASSSLDRAQYF. As DNA, the CDR3 is TGCGCCAGCAGCTCCCTCGACAGGGCACAGTACTTC.

V usage is TRBV28 and J usage is TRBJ1-5, with a weak D call TRBD1 (5 bases). V was trimmed by 9 bases and J by 3 bases, leaving 18 bases between them. The CDR3 is 15 residues long. Germline CDR1 reads MDHEN; CDR2 reads SYDVKM. The CDR3 region is CASSDAGDYNQPQHF. The CDR3 DNA reads TGTGCCAGTTCGGATGCGGGGGATTACAATCAGCCCCAGCATTTT.

CDR3: CATSGMSGDPDNEQFF. DNA of the CDR3: TGTGCCACCAGCGGGATGAGCGGGGACCCCGACAATGAGCAGTTCTTC. The chain employs TRBV15 and TRBJ2-1; 7 positions agree with TRBD2. Germline CDR1 is LNHNV and CDR2 is YYDKDF (reference sequence). This CDR3 contains 16 residues. Trimming removed 5 bases from V and 5 bases from J; junction bases left unmatched: 12.

The CDR3 spells CASSAPPGLAGGTDTQYF. The CDR3 nucleotides are TGTGCCAGTAGTGCCCCTCCGGGTCTGGCGGGTGGCACAGATACGCAGTATTTT. The genes are TRBV19 and TRBJ2-3, with a possible D match to TRBD2 (5 bases). The CDR3 length is 18 residues. Germline CDR1 LNHDA, CDR2 SQIVND (reference sequence). The germline V and J ends were trimmed by 5 bases and 1 base, with 22 bases remaining between them.

This clone was recorded at least ten times. The chain combines TRBV29-1 with TRBJ2-3, with TRBD2 identical over 8 bases. Trimming removed 6 bases from V and 6 bases from J; junction bases left unmatched: 17. This CDR3 contains 16 residues. CDR1 and CDR2 from the germline V gene are SQVTM and ANQGSEA. The CDR3 here is CSVAFLLAARGDTQYF. The CDR3 DNA is TGCAGCGTAGCATTCCTACTAGCGGCGCGTGGGGATACGCAGTATTTT.

This chain links TRBV30 with TRBJ1-6; 8 bases align to TRBD1. CDR1 is GTSNPN and CDR2 is SVGIG in the germline V gene (reference sequence). The J segment lost 8 bases and the V segment lost 3 bases, leaving 12 bases of the junction unmatched. The CDR3 spans 16 residues. The CDR3 is CAWRPPRTGGDSPLHF. The CDR3 nucleotides are TGTGCCTGGAGACCTCCGCGAACAGGGGGAGATTCACCCCTCCACTTT. The full variable domain, with the rest looked up from reference TRBV30 and TRBJ1-6, is SQTIHQWPATLVQPVGSPLSLECTVEGTSNPNLYWYRQAAGRGLQLLFYSVGIGQISSEVPQNLSASRPQDRQFILSSKKLLLSDSGFYLCAWRPPRTGGDSPLHFGNGTRLTVT.

The genes are TRBV27 and TRBJ2-6; 10 bases map to TRBD1. The length of the CDR3 is 18 residues. The germline gives CDR1 MNHEY, CDR2 SMNVEV (reference sequence). The V and J ends lost 3 bases and 0 bases, in that order; junction bases with no gene match: 5. The CDR3 sequence is CASSLRQGANSGANVLTF. The CDR3 coding sequence is TGTGCCAGCAGTTTGAGACAGGGGGCTAACTCTGGGGCCAACGTCCTGACTTTC.

This chain links TRBV5-5 with TRBJ1-3; TRBD1 aligns across 7 bases. V trimming: 7 bases; J trimming: 0 bases; junction bases outside the gene matches: 4. There are 14 residues in the CDR3. Germline lookup yields CDR1 SGHKS and CDR2 YYEKEE (reference sequence). CDR3 region: CASRPGGSGNTIYF. The CDR3 region has the DNA TGTGCCAGCCGACCAGGGGGCTCTGGAAACACCATATATTTT.

The chain recombines TRBV9 with TRBJ2-2, with D unresolved. The CDR3 is made up of 13 amino acids. V lost 1 base, J lost 1 base, and 2 bases lay in between. CDR1 is SGDLS, CDR2 YYNGEE, per germline. The chain's CDR3 is CASSVQNTGELFF. CDR3 DNA: TGTGCCAGCAGCGTACAGAACACCGGGGAGCTGTTTTTT.

V and J are TRBV11-3 and TRBJ1-2, with a tentative D call TRBD1 (5 bases). The CDR3 totals 15 residues. Germline V gives CDR1 SGHNT, CDR2 YENEEA. V lost 10 bases and J lost 4, with 22 bases in between. The CDR3 is CATPRLYWTSYGYTF. The CDR3 nucleotides are TGTGCCACCCCCCGACTTTACTGGACAAGCTATGGCTACACCTTC. Supplemented by reference TRBV11-3 and TRBJ1-2, the full variable domain reads EAGVVQSPRYKIIEKKQPVAFWCNPISGHNTLYWYLQNLGQGPELLIRYENEEAVDDSQLPKDRFSAERLKGVDSTLKIQPAELGDSAVYLCATPRLYWTSYGYTFGSGTRLTVV.

V and J are TRBV12-2 and TRBJ1-5; the table's D gene call, TRBD1, was not cross checked with the DNA. TRBV12-2 is a pseudogene. This CDR3 comprises 13 residues. The CDR3 region is CASTIGVFQPQHF. In DNA, the CDR3 is TGTGCAAGTACAATAGGGGTCTTTCAGCCCCAGCATTTT.

Only one count was recorded for this clone. The chain links TRBV9 to TRBJ2-1; D possibly corresponds to TRBD2 (5 bases). Germline V CDR1 and CDR2: SGDLS, YYNGEE. The V end was cut by 4 bases, the J end by 6 bases, with 17 bases between. The CDR3 is 15 residues long. This chain's CDR3 is CASSKRTSTSNEQFF. The CDR3 DNA is TGTGCCAGCAGCAAAAGAACGAGTACTAGCAATGAGCAGTTCTTC.

The chain carries TRBV7-9 and TRBJ2-3, with D possibly being TRBD2 (6 bases). Germline CDR1 and CDR2: SEHNR and FQNEAQ (reference sequence). Trimming left V 1 base short and J 4 bases short, with 9 bases between. The CDR3 consists of 14 residues. In DNA, the CDR3 is TGTGCCAGCAGCTTAGGGGGGAGGTCAGATACGCAGTATTTT. Residues: CASSLGGRSDTQYF.

This rearrangement joins TRBV27 to TRBJ2-1; TRBD2 agrees at 8 bases. Germline trimming cut 9 bases from V and 0 bases from J; bases unmatched to any gene: 4. The CDR3 extends over 14 amino acids. Germline CDR1 is MNHEY and CDR2 is SMNVEV (reference sequence). The CDR3, as DNA: TGTGCCAGTAAGACTAGCGTCTCCTACAATGAGCAGTTCTTC. This gives the protein CASKTSVSYNEQFF.

This chain links TRBV30 with TRBJ2-7, with TRBD2 matching over 15 bases. There are 17 residues in the CDR3. The V segment lost 1 base and the J segment 3 bases; nucleotides outside the gene matches: 7. CDR1 is GTSNPN and CDR2 is SVGIG in the germline V gene (reference sequence). CDR3 protein: CAWSGLGLAGGNYEQYF. CDR3 coding DNA: TGTGCCTGGAGTGGCTTGGGACTAGCGGGAGGCAACTACGAGCAGTACTTC.

The rearrangement uses TRBV5-1 and TRBJ2-7, with TRBD1 matching 9 bases. The CDR3 runs to 14 residues. V was pared by 4 bases and J by 2 bases, with 4 bases of the junction left unmatched. The V gene's germline CDR1 is SGHRS and CDR2 YFSETQ. The CDR3 loop is CASSNGTGTYEQYF. As DNA, the CDR3 is TGCGCCAGCAGCAACGGGACAGGGACCTACGAGCAGTACTTC.

The chain employs TRBV3-1 (or the pseudogene TRBV3-2) and TRBJ2-1; 8 bases are a match to TRBD2. Germline CDR1 reads LGHDT; CDR2 reads YNNKEL (reference sequence). The CDR3 has 17 residues. The V segment lost 1 base and the J segment 0 bases; nucleotides outside the gene matches: 5. The CDR3 here is CASSQAGTRHSYNEQFF. In DNA, the CDR3 is TGTGCCAGCAGCCAAGCGGGGACTAGGCACTCCTACAATGAGCAGTTCTTC.

V is TRBV10-3 and J is TRBJ1-3; tentative D call: TRBD1 (6 bases). The CDR3 contains 12 residues. In germline, CDR1 is ENHRY, CDR2 SYGVKD. V lost 10 bases and J lost 6, with 13 bases in between. The CDR3 loop is CATTGSENTIYF. DNA of the CDR3: TGTGCCACTACAGGGTCGGAAAACACCATATATTTT.

V is TRBV6-4 and J is TRBJ2-2; 7 bases match TRBD1. The CDR3 covers 15 residues. V trimming: 6 bases; J trimming: 0 bases; junction bases outside the gene matches: 4. CDR1 and CDR2 (germline): MRHNA, SNTAGT. CDR3 amino acids: CASREGTANTGELFF. The CDR3 nucleotides read TGTGCCAGCAGAGAAGGGACAGCGAACACCGGGGAGCTGTTTTTT.

The CDR3 DNA is TGTGCCAGCAGCCAAGATGAAAGGAGTGCACAGGCAGAGTACAATGAGCAGTTCTTC. Encoded protein: CASSQDERSAQAEYNEQFF. V gene TRBV3-1 (or the pseudogene TRBV3-2) combines with J gene TRBJ2-1; D might be TRBD1 (5 bases). This CDR3 contains 19 residues. The germline V gene encodes CDR1 LGHDT and CDR2 YNNKEL (reference sequence). Trimming pared 0 bases from V and 4 bases from J, leaving 22 bases between.

The V call is TRBV19, the J call TRBJ1-2; D is uncertain. The V and J ends lost 7 bases and 7 bases respectively, with 10 bases between them. The germline CDR1 and CDR2 sequences are LNHDA and SQIVND (reference sequence). CDR3 length: 11 amino acids. The CDR3 DNA sequence: TGTGCCAGTATGTCGGGAACTGGCTACACCTTC. Translated, it gives CASMSGTGYTF.

Only a few counts were recorded for this clone. The gene calls are TRBV12-3 or TRBV12-4 and TRBJ1-1; D remains ambiguous. The length of the CDR3 is 12 residues. Trimming took off 6 bases at V and 0 bases at J, with 5 bases between the two ends. The CDR3 spells CASRRVNTEAFF. The DNA of the CDR3 is TGTGCCAGCAGACGAGTGAACACTGAAGCTTTCTTT.

The V gene is TRBV27, the J gene TRBJ2-1; TRBD2 aligns across 10 bases. The CDR3 is 18 amino acids. Per germline, CDR1 MNHEY and CDR2 SMNVEV (reference sequence). The trim removed 0 bases at V and 3 bases at J, leaving 8 bases unmatched. The CDR3 sequence: CASSLSWLAGVLYNEQFF. The CDR3 DNA reads TGTGCCAGCAGTTTATCGTGGCTAGCGGGGGTACTCTACAATGAGCAGTTCTTC.

The chain has TRBV5-5 and TRBJ2-7, with D uncertain. The germline CDR1 and CDR2 sequences are SGHKS and YYEKEE (reference sequence). V was pared by 3 bases and J by 0 bases, with 4 bases between. This CDR3 spans 12 amino acids. The CDR3 reads CASSWSSYEQYF. DNA for the CDR3: TGTGCCAGCAGCTGGAGCTCCTACGAGCAGTACTTC.

The chain carries TRBV6-5 and TRBJ2-7, with 8 nucleotides matching TRBD1. Germline V gene lookup returns CDR1 MNHEY and CDR2 SVGAGI. The CDR3 length is 15 residues. Trimming removed 0 bases from V and 3 bases from J; junction bases left unmatched: 4. CDR3 sequence reads: CASSYSGQGVYEQYF. CDR3 nucleotide sequence: TGTGCCAGCAGTTACTCAGGACAGGGCGTCTACGAGCAGTACTTC.

The chain combines TRBV30 with TRBJ1-2; D remains ambiguous. CDR3 length: 12 residues. Germline-derived CDR1 and CDR2 are GTSNPN and SVGIG (reference sequence). Trimming removed 0 bases at V and 8 bases at J, with 10 bases between. CDR3 bases: TGTGCCTGGAGTGTCGGGTCCGAGGGCTACACCTTC. The encoded protein is CAWSVGSEGYTF.

This clone came up once. This rearrangement joins TRBV5-1 to TRBJ2-5; D gene ambiguous. The CDR3 contains 15 residues. Germline CDR1 SGHRS, CDR2 YFSETQ. V lost 0 bases and J 1 base, leaving 10 bases between the germline ends. CDR3 sequence reads: CASSLGRLLQETQYF. CDR3 DNA sequence: TGCGCCAGCAGCTTGGGAAGATTACTCCAAGAGACCCAGTACTTC.

The chain uses TRBV11-3 and TRBJ2-3; tentative D call: TRBD1 (6 bases). Trimming took off 0 bases at V and 7 bases at J, with 17 bases between the two ends. The CDR3 consists of 16 residues. Germline V lookup: CDR1 SGHNT, CDR2 YENEEA. CDR3 nucleotide sequence: TGTGCCAGCAGCTTAGATCTGCCGGGACATGGTCATACGCAGTATTTT. Protein: CASSLDLPGHGHTQYF.

This clone was found once. The V gene is TRBV19, the J gene TRBJ2-1; TRBD2 matches at 8 bases. V was clipped by 6 bases and J by 10 bases; unmatched bases: 11. Looked up from germline, CDR1 is LNHDA and CDR2 is SQIVND (reference sequence). This CDR3 is 14 amino acids long. In DNA, the CDR3 is TGTGCCAGTAGAACGGGAGGGCCTCGAGGCGAGCAGTTCTTC. It is translated as CASRTGGPRGEQFF.

The rearrangement joins TRBV24-1 to TRBJ2-2; TRBD1 aligns across 9 bases. The CDR3 has 15 amino acids. Germline CDR1 reads KGHDR; CDR2 reads SFDVKD. V was clipped by 4 bases and J by 5 bases; unmatched bases: 4. The CDR3 is CATSEGDRVTGELFF. The CDR3 nucleotides read TGTGCCACCAGTGAGGGGGACAGGGTGACCGGGGAGCTGTTTTTT.